The sequence of this T cell receptor (beta chain) was determined in a study of T cell changes during pregnancy in multiple sclerosis. The repertoire was sequenced with immunoSEQ multiplex PCR; TCRdb's copy has only in-frame clones and lacks some. The sample lists 55,000 to 65,000 clones, 94% occurring once. Trimming cost V 4 bases and J 1 base, with 13 bases left between them. This CDR3 is 15 amino acids long. Germline CDR1 reads PRHDT; CDR2 reads FYEKMQ (reference sequence). The source of this sequence is a female donor with multiple sclerosis, enrolled in a pregnancy study. The chain carries TRBV13 and TRBJ1-1, with D tentatively TRBD1 (6 bases). The sample was CD8+ T cells from peripheral blood mononuclear cells, taken in the third trimester of pregnancy. For the CDR3, the DNA is TGTGCCAGCAGCTGGCCCTCACAGGGGAACACTGAAGCTTTCTTT. Its translation is CASSWPSQGNTEAFF.